The clone carrying this TCR beta chain has more than one count but fewer than ten. Its specificity is unknown. This sample is drawn from a study of T and B cells in COVID-19 patients. Whole-study context: Active-infection patients were older, median 67 years, than recovered patients, median approximately 36 years.

TRB was amplified from about 250-500 ng of blood genomic DNA. Study-level findings and limits: CD4+, regulatory T cell, CD8+ and sorted SARS-CoV-2-responsive or tetramer+ T cells were not yet sequenced. Active COVID-19 showed highly clonal TRB repertoires; recovery showed diversity and richness above healthy donors.

TRB rearrangements were amplified by multiplex PCR with BIOMED2 TRB-A/B primers. TCRdb used MiXCR to reprocess the multiplex PCR reads, holding one entry per CDR3 protein. The repertoire holds 2,500 to 3,500 distinct CDR3 sequences, with about a quarter as singletons. This clonotype originated in a human donor with active COVID-19. The sequenced material came from blood.

CDR3 sequence reads: CASSPGPRRTDTQYF. CDR3 nucleotides: TGCGCCAGCAGCCCTGGCCCTCGCCGCACAGATACGCAGTATTTT. The V call is TRBV5-1, the J call TRBJ2-3; no clear D. The CDR3 contains 15 residues. The V gene lost 4 bases and the J gene lost 1 base, with 13 bases spanning the gap. The germline V gene encodes CDR1 SGHRS and CDR2 YFSETQ.